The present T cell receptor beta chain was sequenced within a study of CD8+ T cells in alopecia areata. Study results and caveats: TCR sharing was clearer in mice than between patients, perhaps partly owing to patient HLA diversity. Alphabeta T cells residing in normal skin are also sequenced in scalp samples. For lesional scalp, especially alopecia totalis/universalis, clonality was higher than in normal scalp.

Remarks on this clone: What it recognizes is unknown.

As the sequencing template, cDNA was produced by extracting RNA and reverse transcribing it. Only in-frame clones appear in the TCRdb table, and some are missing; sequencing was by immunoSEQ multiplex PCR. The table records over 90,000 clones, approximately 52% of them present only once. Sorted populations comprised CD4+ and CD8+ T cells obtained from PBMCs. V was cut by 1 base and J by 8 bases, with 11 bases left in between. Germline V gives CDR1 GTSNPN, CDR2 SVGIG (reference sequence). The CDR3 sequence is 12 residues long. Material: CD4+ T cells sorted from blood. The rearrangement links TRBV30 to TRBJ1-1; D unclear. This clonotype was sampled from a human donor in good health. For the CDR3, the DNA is TGTGCCTGGAGTGCGACGACCAGGGAAGCTTTCTTT. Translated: CAWSATTREAFF. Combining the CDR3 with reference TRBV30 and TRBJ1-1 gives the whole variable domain SQTIHQWPATLVQPVGSPLSLECTVEGTSNPNLYWYRQAAGRGLQLLFYSVGIGQISSEVPQNLSASRPQDRQFILSSKKLLLSDSGFYLCAWSATTREAFFGQGTRLTVV.